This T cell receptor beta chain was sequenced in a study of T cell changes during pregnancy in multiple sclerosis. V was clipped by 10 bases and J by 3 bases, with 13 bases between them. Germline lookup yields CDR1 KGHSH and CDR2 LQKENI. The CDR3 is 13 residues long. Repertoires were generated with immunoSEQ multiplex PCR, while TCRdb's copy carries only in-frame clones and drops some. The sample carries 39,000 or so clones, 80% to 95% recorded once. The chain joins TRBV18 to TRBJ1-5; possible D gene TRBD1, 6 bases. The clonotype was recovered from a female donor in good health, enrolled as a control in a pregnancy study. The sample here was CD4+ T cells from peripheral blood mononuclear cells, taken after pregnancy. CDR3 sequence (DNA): TGTGCCACCTCTACAGGGATCAATCAGCCCCAGCATTTT. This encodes CATSTGINQPQHF.